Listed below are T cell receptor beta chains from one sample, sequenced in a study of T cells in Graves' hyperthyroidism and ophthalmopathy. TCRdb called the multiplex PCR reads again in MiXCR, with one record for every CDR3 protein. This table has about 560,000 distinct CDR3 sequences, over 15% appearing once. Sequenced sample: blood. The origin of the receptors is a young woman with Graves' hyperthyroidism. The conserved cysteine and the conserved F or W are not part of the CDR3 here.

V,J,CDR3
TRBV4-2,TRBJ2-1,ASSTRTSGVQVNEQF
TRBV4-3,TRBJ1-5,ASSQERATGGIKPQH
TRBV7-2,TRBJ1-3,ASSLARGAGNTIY
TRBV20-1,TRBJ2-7,SARDGDRDYEQY
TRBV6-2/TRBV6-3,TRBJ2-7,ASSYSRHGEQY
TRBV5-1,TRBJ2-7,ASSLIWGASYEPY
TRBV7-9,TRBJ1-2,ASSPARAYGYT
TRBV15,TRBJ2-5,ATSRDPRPGLEETQY
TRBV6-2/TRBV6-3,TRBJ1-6,ASSPGMGNSPLH
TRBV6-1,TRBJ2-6,AGTGPVGANVLT
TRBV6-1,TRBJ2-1,ASSEQAVNYNEQF
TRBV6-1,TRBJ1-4,ASGRPGGGGEKLF
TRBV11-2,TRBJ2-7,ASSFGLESGLGAEQY
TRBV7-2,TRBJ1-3,ASSSGRNTIY
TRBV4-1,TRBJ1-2,ASSQSDRGQYGYT
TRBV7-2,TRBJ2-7,ASSSDRGQEQY
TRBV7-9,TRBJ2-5,ASIGAQETQY
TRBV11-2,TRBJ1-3,ASSSTSGLRNTIY
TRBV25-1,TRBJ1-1,ASKAESGIEAF
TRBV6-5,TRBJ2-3,ASSYSSMTAWGTDTQY
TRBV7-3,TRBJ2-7,ASSLTYRDEQY
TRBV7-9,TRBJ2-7,ASSLATGGAHYEQY
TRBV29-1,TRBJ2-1,SVSGLARQGNNEQF
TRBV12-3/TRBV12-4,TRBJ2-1,ASSTRTSGRHEQF
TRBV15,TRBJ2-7,ATSRGGTSGSHEQY
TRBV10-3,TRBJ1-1,AISESEGTEAF
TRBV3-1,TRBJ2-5,ASSRGLGPGTRY
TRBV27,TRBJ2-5,ASSYLSPGLASLLGTQY
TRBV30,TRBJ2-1,AVAGGRDEQF
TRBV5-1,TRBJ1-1,ASSLDRTVRNTEAF
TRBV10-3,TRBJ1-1,AISRSSGENTEAF
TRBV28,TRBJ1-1,ASSLGGGLTEAF